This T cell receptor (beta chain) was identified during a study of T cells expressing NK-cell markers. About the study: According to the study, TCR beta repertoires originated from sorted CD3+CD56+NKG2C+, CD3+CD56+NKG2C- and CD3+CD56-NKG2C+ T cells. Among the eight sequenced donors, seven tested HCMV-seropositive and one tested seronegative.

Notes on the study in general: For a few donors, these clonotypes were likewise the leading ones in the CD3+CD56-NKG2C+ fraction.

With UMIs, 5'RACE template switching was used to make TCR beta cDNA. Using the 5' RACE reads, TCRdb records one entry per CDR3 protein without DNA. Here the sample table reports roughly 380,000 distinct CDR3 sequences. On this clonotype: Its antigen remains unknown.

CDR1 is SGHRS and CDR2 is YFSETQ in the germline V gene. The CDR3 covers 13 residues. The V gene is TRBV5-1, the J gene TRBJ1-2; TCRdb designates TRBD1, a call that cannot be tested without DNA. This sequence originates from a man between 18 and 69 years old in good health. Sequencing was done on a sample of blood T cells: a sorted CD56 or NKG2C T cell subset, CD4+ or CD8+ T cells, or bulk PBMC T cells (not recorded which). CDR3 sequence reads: CASRDTGGIGYTF.